This paragraph covers one TCR beta chain sequence. Its antigen is undetermined. These data originate in a study of cytomegalovirus exposure and HLA in healthy donors. Study-level points and caveats: A missense DCLRE1C variant was associated with V- and J-gene trimming of TCR beta chains in a later analysis, and an independent cohort replicated the association.

The PCR was carried out with 60 Vbeta primers and 13 Jbeta primers. TCRdb keeps only in-frame clones here, not all; method: immunoSEQ multiplex PCR. The sample includes 45,000 to 60,000 clones, 72% of them seen just once. The CDR3 runs 16 residues. The J segment lost 5 bases and the V segment lost 4 bases, leaving 12 bases of the junction unmatched. Sequenced sample: PBMCs. This clonotype was sampled from a man aged 30 to 39 in good health and CMV-seronegative. The V call is TRBV5-3, the J call TRBJ2-3, with 8 bases identical to TRBD2. TRBV5-3 has ORF status, its function being uncertain. The DNA for the CDR3 is TGTGCCAGAAGCCCGAAGAGCGGGAGACGCGGAGATACGCAGTATTTT. As protein: CARSPKSGRRGDTQYF.